Each of the 32 T cell receptor beta chains below was sequenced from the same sample in a study of CD8+ T cells in alopecia areata. Treatment given: oral pan-JAK inhibitor, 5-10 mg twice daily. The sequencing template was cDNA reverse transcribed from extracted RNA. Profiled with immunoSEQ multiplex PCR; TCRdb holds only in-frame clones, not every one. The profile shows approximately 190,000 clones, roughly 60% of them singletons. The material sequenced was CD4+ T cells sorted from blood, taken at week 24, from a patient treated with tofacitinib. The receptors were gathered from a human donor with alopecia areata.

This clone was seen only a few times. The V call is TRBV5-1, the J call TRBJ2-1; 10 nucleotides agree with TRBD2. The CDR3 is made up of 14 amino acids. Germline CDR1 and CDR2: SGHRS and YFSETQ. V was clipped by 4 bases and J by 8 bases; unmatched bases: 6. CDR3 residues: CASSLAGVDDEQFF. CDR3 nucleotides: TGCGCCAGCAGCCTAGCGGGAGTCGATGATGAGCAGTTCTTC.

The chain is built from TRBV27 and TRBJ1-2, with 7 bases identical to TRBD1. The CDR3 totals 14 residues. Germline CDR1 and CDR2: MNHEY and SMNVEV (reference sequence). With V trimmed by 4 bases and J by 8 bases, 10 bases remained unmatched. As DNA, the CDR3 is TGTGCCAGCAGTTCGAGACAGGGCCGAAGCGGCTACACCTTC. Residues: CASSSRQGRSGYTF.

The chain employs TRBV2 and TRBJ2-7; possible D gene TRBD2, 6 bases. Trimming removed 5 bases at V and 0 bases at J, with 26 bases between. CDR1 is SNHLY and CDR2 is FYNNEI in the germline V gene. This CDR3 region has 19 residues. The CDR3 sequence is CASSRSQGFFGGISYEQYF. The DNA of the CDR3 is TGTGCCAGCAGTCGGAGCCAGGGATTTTTCGGGGGAATCTCCTACGAGCAGTACTTC.

J is TRBJ2-7 and V is TRBV6-1, with 7 bases fitting TRBD1. Germline CDR1 MNHNS, CDR2 SASEGT. This CDR3 has 17 residues. The V segment lost 4 bases and the J segment 0 bases; nucleotides outside the gene matches: 12. The CDR3 spells CASSANSLRGFSYEQYF. The DNA of the CDR3 is TGTGCCAGCAGTGCGAATTCGCTCAGGGGGTTCTCCTACGAGCAGTACTTC.

The rearrangement links TRBV7-2 to TRBJ2-7; D not certain. CDR1 and CDR2 (germline): SGHTA, FQGNSA. CDR3 length: 15 residues. Trimming left V 5 bases short and J 6 bases short, with 20 bases between. In DNA, the CDR3 is TGTGCCAGCAGCATGGTGTATCCGATCCCTCGCGAGCAGTACTTC. Translating it yields CASSMVYPIPREQYF.

The chain recombines TRBV27 with TRBJ2-1, with 8 bases aligning to TRBD2. The CDR3 length is 17 residues. Trimming took 3 bases from V and 0 from J; bases not matched to a gene: 7. CDR1 is MNHEY, CDR2 SMNVEV, per germline (reference sequence). CDR3 in amino acids: CASSLFSGRSSYNEQFF. CDR3 nucleotides: TGTGCCAGCAGTTTGTTCAGCGGGAGATCCTCCTACAATGAGCAGTTCTTC.

The V call is TRBV27, the J call TRBJ2-5, with D perhaps matching TRBD2 (5 bases). Trimming cost V 5 bases and J 7 bases, with 17 bases left between them. Germline values: CDR1 MNHEY, CDR2 SMNVEV (reference sequence). The CDR3 totals 14 residues. The CDR3 bases are TGTGCCAGCAGTAAGAGGACTGAAGAGGGGACCCAGTACTTC. It translates to CASSKRTEEGTQYF.

This clone has more than one count but fewer than ten. V gene TRBV28 combines with J gene TRBJ2-7; D ambiguous. From germline, CDR1 is MDHEN and CDR2 SYDVKM. The ends were cut back, 6 bases at V and 2 bases at J, with 11 bases in the middle. CDR3 length equals 13 residues. This CDR3 is CASSIHTAYEQYF. The CDR3 DNA reads TGTGCCAGCAGCATCCACACAGCCTACGAGCAGTACTTC.

This clone was seen a few times. The gene calls are TRBV29-1 and TRBJ1-2, with 11 bases matching TRBD1. The CDR3 has 13 residues. Trimming at V came to 6 bases and at J to 8 bases, leaving 8 bases not matched to a gene. Germline V CDR1 and CDR2: SQVTM, ANQGSEA. CDR3 in DNA: TGCAGCGTCGGACTCCGGACAGGGGGCGGCTACACCTTC. This codes for CSVGLRTGGGYTF.

The V call is TRBV7-2, the J call TRBJ1-2; possible D gene TRBD1, 5 bases. Per germline, CDR1 SGHTA and CDR2 FQGNSA. Trimming took off 8 bases at V and 3 bases at J, with 22 bases between the two ends. The CDR3 contains 16 residues. In nucleotides, the CDR3 is TGTGCCAGCTCCGTAGGGGTACAGGACGCCCACTATGGCTACACCTTC. This sequence encodes CASSVGVQDAHYGYTF.

This clone was counted a few times. This rearrangement joins TRBV29-1 to TRBJ1-2; D call uncertain. Germline CDR1 SQVTM, CDR2 ANQGSEA. The CDR3 is 13 amino acids. Trimming took 7 bases from V and 5 from J, leaving 17 bases between them. Written as DNA, the CDR3 is TGCAGCGCTGTTGACTGGGAGAGTTATGGCTACACCTTC. Protein product: CSAVDWESYGYTF. The complete variable domain, with remaining parts taken from reference TRBV29-1 and TRBJ1-2, reads SAVISQKPSRDICQRGTSLTIQCQVDSQVTMMFWYRQQPGQSLTLIATANQGSEATYESGFVIDKFPISRPNLTFSTLTVSNMSPEDSSIYLCSAVDWESYGYTFGSGTRLTVV.

This chain joins TRBV7-9 and TRBJ1-1; the D gene is possibly TRBD1 (5 bases). The CDR3 runs 11 residues. Deletions cut 5 bases from V and 10 bases from J, with 11 bases between. The V gene's germline CDR1 is SEHNR and CDR2 FQNEAQ (reference sequence). CDR3 DNA sequence: TGTGCCAGCAGCCCCGACAGAGGAGCTTTCTTT. This codes for CASSPDRGAFF.

J is TRBJ2-3 and V is TRBV29-1, with D perhaps matching TRBD1 (5 bases). The CDR3 is 12 residues long. Per germline, CDR1 SQVTM and CDR2 ANQGSEA. Trimming took 3 bases from V and 4 from J, leaving 8 bases between them. The DNA of the CDR3 is TGCAGCGTTGACAGGGCCGCAGATACGCAGTATTTT. It encodes CSVDRAADTQYF.

The rearrangement links TRBV5-1 to TRBJ2-3; 13 bases align to TRBD2. The length of the CDR3 is 16 residues. V shed 4 bases, J shed 5 bases, and the junction held 7 bases outside the gene matches. Per the germline V gene, CDR1 is SGHRS and CDR2 is YFSETQ. The CDR3 DNA follows: TGCGCCAGCAGCCAACTAGCGGGAGGGCCTGGAGATACGCAGTATTTT. This codes for CASSQLAGGPGDTQYF.

This clone was counted a few times. The V gene is TRBV4-3, the J gene TRBJ2-2; D is unclear. Germline-derived CDR1 and CDR2 are LGHNA and YSLEER. V was trimmed by 1 base and J by 1 base, leaving 7 bases between them. The CDR3 is 15 residues long. The CDR3 coding sequence is TGCGCCAGCAGCCAAGTGATAGGGAACACCGGGGAGCTGTTTTTT. Residues: CASSQVIGNTGELFF.

This clone was picked up one time. The V call is TRBV7-9, the J call TRBJ2-7; D perhaps matches TRBD2 (6 bases). The CDR3 length is 13 residues. Trimming removed 5 bases at V and 7 bases at J, with 15 bases between. Germline CDR1 SEHNR, CDR2 FQNEAQ (reference sequence). The CDR3 DNA follows: TGTGCCAGCAGCCCAGGGCAGGGAGGAGAGCAGTACTTC. This encodes CASSPGQGGEQYF.

The sample holds a few counts of this clone. The rearrangement links TRBV7-3 to TRBJ2-3, with 8 nucleotides matching TRBD2. V shed 5 bases, J shed 3 bases, and the junction held 7 bases outside the gene matches. Germline CDR1 SGHTA, CDR2 FQGTGA. This CDR3 is 15 amino acids long. Written as DNA, the CDR3 is TGTGCCAGCAGCCGAACTAGCGGTGATACAGATACGCAGTATTTT. Translating gives CASSRTSGDTDTQYF.

Turning to this clone: Other DNA sequences in the sample encode the same CDR3. The chain combines TRBV5-1 with TRBJ2-5; the D is unclear. The germline gives CDR1 SGHRS, CDR2 YFSETQ. Deletions cut 0 bases from V and 1 base from J, with 4 bases between. The CDR3 is 13 residues long. This CDR3 reads CASSLEGQETQYF. CDR3 DNA sequence: TGCGCCAGCAGCTTGGAGGGCCAAGAGACCCAGTACTTC.

CDR3 sequence reads: CASSTSRREQYF. The DNA of the CDR3 is TGTGCCAGCAGTACTAGCCGCCGCGAGCAGTACTTC. The gene calls are TRBV2 and TRBJ2-7, with D maybe TRBD2 (6 bases). CDR3 length: 12 residues. V was pared by 5 bases and J by 6 bases, with 11 bases between. CDR1 is SNHLY and CDR2 is FYNNEI in the germline V gene.

This clone showed up just a few times. The rearrangement links TRBV5-1 to TRBJ2-1, with D possibly matching TRBD1 (5 bases). V dropped 6 bases and J dropped 8 bases, with 15 bases sitting between them. Germline V gives CDR1 SGHRS, CDR2 YFSETQ. This CDR3 contains 13 residues. The CDR3 spells CASKGNIRDEQFF. In nucleotides, the CDR3 is TGCGCCAGCAAAGGGAACATCAGGGATGAGCAGTTCTTC.

This chain joins TRBV2 and TRBJ1-1; D is unresolved. Germline V gene sequence: CDR1 SNHLY, CDR2 FYNNEI. The CDR3 totals 14 residues. Trimming pared 4 bases from V and 1 base from J, leaving 10 bases between. CDR3 in DNA: TGTGCCAGCAGTGCATCTCGGGGGAACACTGAAGCTTTCTTT. Translated, it gives CASSASRGNTEAFF. The entire variable domain, with the rest obtained from reference TRBV2 and TRBJ1-1, is as follows: EPEVTQTPSHQVTQMGQEVILRCVPISNHLYFYWYRQILGQKVEFLVSFYNNEISEKSEIFDDQFSVERPDGSNFTLKIRSTKLEDSAMYFCASSASRGNTEAFFGQGTRLTVV.

On this clone itself: The sample holds other DNA sequences that translate to the same CDR3. The CDR3 bases are TGCGCCAGCAGCTTGGAAGTCACCGGGGAGCTGTTTTTT. This gives the protein CASSLEVTGELFF. The chain is built from TRBV5-1 and TRBJ2-2; the D is unclear. V was shortened by 0 bases and J by 4 bases, with 4 bases between the two germline ends. CDR1 and CDR2 (germline): SGHRS, YFSETQ. The length of the CDR3 is 13 residues.

V and J are TRBV2 and TRBJ2-5, with 7 bases matching TRBD1. Trimming took 3 bases from V and 1 from J; bases not matched to a gene: 5. CDR1 and CDR2 (germline): SNHLY, FYNNEI. There are 15 residues in the CDR3. This CDR3 reads CASSEMGQLQETQYF. The CDR3 DNA reads TGTGCCAGCAGTGAGATGGGACAGCTCCAAGAGACCCAGTACTTC.

This clone was counted only a few times. This chain links TRBV25-1 with TRBJ2-1; D may be TRBD2 (7 bases). The V and J ends lost 4 bases and 4 bases respectively, with 11 bases between them. The CDR3 runs 14 residues. In germline, CDR1 is MGHDK, CDR2 SYGVNS. The CDR3 DNA sequence: TGTGCCAGCAGTGCGGGGGGCTGGTACAATGAGCAGTTCTTC. It yields the protein CASSAGGWYNEQFF.

This clone was seen a handful of times. V and J are TRBV29-1 and TRBJ2-5; possibly TRBD1 for D (6 bases). Trimming stripped 3 bases from V and 4 bases from J, with 9 bases between. From germline, CDR1 is SQVTM and CDR2 ANQGSEA. The CDR3 covers 12 residues. The CDR3 sequence is CSVDQGRETQYF. The DNA for the CDR3 is TGCAGCGTTGACCAGGGGAGAGAGACCCAGTACTTC.

The genes are TRBV4-2 and TRBJ2-7, with TRBD2 identical over 8 bases. V lost 0 bases and J lost 2; bases outside the gene matches: 6. CDR3 length equals 16 residues. Germline V gene lookup returns CDR1 LGHNA and CDR2 YNFKEQ. CDR3 loop: CASSQEIRGGAYEQYF. CDR3 nucleotides: TGTGCCAGCAGCCAAGAGATACGGGGGGGAGCCTACGAGCAGTACTTC.

The chain carries TRBV19 and TRBJ2-4; TRBD1 might be the D (5 bases). The V end was cut by 1 base, the J end by 13 bases, with 8 bases between. The CDR3 has 11 residues. Germline CDR1 reads LNHDA; CDR2 reads SQIVND (reference sequence). CDR3 DNA: TGTGCCAGTAGTATAGGGACACGGCAGTACTTC. Translated: CASSIGTRQYF. Variable domain in full (rest from reference TRBV19 and TRBJ2-4): DGGITQSPKYLFRKEGQNVTLSCEQNLNHDAMYWYRQDPGQGLRLIYYSQIVNDFQKGDIAEGYSVSREKKESFPLTVTSAQKNPTAFYLCASSIGTRQYFGAGTRLSVL.

This rearrangement joins TRBV5-4 to TRBJ2-4; TRBD2 matches 7 bases. The V and J ends lost 4 bases and 8 bases, in that order; junction bases with no gene match: 6. This CDR3 contains 13 residues. The germline V gene has CDR1 SGHNT and CDR2 YYREEE (reference sequence). Written as DNA, the CDR3 is TGTGCCAGCAGCCACGCGGGGGTGGACATTCAGTACTTC. Its translation is CASSHAGVDIQYF. Full variable domain (missing parts from reference TRBV5-4 and TRBJ2-4): ETGVTQSPTHLIKTRGQQVTLRCSSQSGHNTVSWYQQALGQGPQFIFQYYREEENGRGNFPPRFSGLQFPNYSSELNVNALELDDSALYLCASSHAGVDIQYFGAGTRLSVL.

V usage is TRBV27 and J usage is TRBJ2-5, with a possible D match to TRBD1 (6 bases). Between the trimmed V and J ends, which lost 8 bases and 3 bases, there was a span of 10 bases. The CDR3 sequence is 12 residues long. CDR1 and CDR2 (germline): MNHEY, SMNVEV (reference sequence). CDR3 sequence reads: CASQDRKETQYF. The CDR3 DNA follows: TGTGCCAGCCAGGACAGAAAAGAGACCCAGTACTTC.

V gene TRBV11-2 combines with J gene TRBJ2-5; D ambiguous. CDR1 and CDR2 from the germline V gene are SGHAT and FQNNGV. V was clipped by 5 bases and J by 2 bases, with 9 bases between them. This CDR3 is built from 13 residues. The CDR3 sequence is CASSRPGQETQYF. DNA of the CDR3: TGTGCCAGCAGCCGCCCGGGTCAAGAGACCCAGTACTTC.

The chain is built from TRBV27 and TRBJ1-1; 8 positions match TRBD1. The CDR3 is made up of 15 amino acids. Germline loops: CDR1 MNHEY, CDR2 SMNVEV (reference sequence). J lost 1 base, V lost 3 bases, and 4 bases had no gene match. The CDR3 is CASSFRGLGNTEAFF. The CDR3 bases are TGTGCCAGCAGTTTCAGGGGGCTTGGGAACACTGAAGCTTTCTTT.

In its sample, this clone was seen once. The V call is TRBV2, the J call TRBJ1-2; no definite D call. The CDR3 totals 13 residues. The germline V and J ends were trimmed by 7 bases and 2 bases, with 11 bases remaining between them. The germline gives CDR1 SNHLY, CDR2 FYNNEI. CDR3 sequence: CASTAGRNYGYTF. The CDR3 nucleotides are TGTGCCAGCACGGCAGGAAGGAACTATGGCTACACCTTC.